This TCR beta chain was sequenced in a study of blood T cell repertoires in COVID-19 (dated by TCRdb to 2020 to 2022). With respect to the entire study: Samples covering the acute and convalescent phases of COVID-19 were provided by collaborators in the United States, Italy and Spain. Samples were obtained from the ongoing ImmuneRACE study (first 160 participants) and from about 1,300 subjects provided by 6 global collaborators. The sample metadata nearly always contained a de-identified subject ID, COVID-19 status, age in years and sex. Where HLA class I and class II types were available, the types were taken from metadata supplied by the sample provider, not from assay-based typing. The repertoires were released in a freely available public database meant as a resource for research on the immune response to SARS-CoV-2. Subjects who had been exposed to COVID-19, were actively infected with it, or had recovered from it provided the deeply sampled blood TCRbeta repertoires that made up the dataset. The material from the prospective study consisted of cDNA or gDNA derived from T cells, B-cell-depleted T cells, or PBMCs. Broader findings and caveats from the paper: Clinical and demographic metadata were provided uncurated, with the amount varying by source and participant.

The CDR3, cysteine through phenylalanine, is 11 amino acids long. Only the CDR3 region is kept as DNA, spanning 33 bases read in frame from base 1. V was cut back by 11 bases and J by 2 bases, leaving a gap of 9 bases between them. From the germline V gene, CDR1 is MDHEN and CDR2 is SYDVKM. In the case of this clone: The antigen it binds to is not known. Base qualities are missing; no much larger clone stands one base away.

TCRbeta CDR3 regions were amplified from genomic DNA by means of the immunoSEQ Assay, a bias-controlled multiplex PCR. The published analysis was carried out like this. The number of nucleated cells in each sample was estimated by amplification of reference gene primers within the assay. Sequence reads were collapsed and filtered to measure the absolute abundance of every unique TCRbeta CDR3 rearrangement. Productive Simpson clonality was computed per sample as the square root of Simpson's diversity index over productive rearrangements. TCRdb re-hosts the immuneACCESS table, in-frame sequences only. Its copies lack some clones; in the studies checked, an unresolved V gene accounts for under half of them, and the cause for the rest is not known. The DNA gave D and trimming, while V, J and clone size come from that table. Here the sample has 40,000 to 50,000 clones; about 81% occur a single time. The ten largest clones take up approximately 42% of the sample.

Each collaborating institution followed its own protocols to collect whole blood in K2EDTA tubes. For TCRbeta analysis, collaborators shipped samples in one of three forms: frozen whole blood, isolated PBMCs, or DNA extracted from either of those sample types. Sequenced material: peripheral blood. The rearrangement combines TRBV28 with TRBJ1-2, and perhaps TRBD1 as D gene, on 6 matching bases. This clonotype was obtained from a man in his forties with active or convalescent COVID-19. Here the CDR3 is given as CAVDSNYGYTF. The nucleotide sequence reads TGTGCCGTGGACAGCAACTATGGCTACACCTTC.